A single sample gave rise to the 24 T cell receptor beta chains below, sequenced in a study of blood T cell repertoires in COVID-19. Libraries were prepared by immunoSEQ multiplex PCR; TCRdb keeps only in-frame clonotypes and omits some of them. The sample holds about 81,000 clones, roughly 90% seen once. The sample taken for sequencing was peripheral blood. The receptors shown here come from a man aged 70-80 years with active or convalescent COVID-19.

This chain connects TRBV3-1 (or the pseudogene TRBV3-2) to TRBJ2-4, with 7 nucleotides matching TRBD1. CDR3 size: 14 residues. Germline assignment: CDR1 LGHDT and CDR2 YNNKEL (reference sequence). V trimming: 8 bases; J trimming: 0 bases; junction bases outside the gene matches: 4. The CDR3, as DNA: TGTGCCAGCGGGACAGCGAAAGCCAAAAACATTCAGTACTTC. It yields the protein CASGTAKAKNIQYF.

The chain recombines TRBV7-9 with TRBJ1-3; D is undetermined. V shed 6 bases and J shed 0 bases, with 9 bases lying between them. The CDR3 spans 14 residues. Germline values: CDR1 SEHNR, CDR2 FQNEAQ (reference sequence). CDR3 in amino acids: CASRPGSSGNTIYF. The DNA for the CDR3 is TGTGCCAGCAGACCGGGGAGCTCTGGAAACACCATATATTTT.

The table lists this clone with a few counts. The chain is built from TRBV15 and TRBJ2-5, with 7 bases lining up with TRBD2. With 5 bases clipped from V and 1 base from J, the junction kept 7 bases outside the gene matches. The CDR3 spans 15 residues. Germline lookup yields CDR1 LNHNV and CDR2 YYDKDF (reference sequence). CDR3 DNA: TGTGCCACCAGCGTCTTGCGGGGGAGCCAAGAGACCCAGTACTTC. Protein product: CATSVLRGSQETQYF.

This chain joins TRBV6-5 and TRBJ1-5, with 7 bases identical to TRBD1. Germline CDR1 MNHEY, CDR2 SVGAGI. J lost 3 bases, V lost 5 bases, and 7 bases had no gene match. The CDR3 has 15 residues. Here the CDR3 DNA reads TGTGCCAGCAGTAAGGACAGGATCCCCAATCAGCCCCAGCATTTT. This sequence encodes CASSKDRIPNQPQHF.

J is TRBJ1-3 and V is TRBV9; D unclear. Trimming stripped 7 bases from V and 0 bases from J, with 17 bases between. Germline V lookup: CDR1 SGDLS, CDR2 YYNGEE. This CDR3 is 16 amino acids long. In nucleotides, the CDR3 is TGTGCCAGCTCCTTCCTACCCACGAGCTCTGGAAACACCATATATTTT. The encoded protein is CASSFLPTSSGNTIYF.

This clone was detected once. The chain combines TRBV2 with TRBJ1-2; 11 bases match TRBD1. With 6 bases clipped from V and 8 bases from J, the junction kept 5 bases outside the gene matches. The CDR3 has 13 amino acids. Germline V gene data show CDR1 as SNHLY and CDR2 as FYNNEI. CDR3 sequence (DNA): TGTGCCAGCAGCGGACAGGGGGCGCTGGGCTACACCTTC. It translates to CASSGQGALGYTF.

Here the CDR3 DNA reads TGTGCCAGCAGTGACCAGGGACAGGGCTACGAGCAGTACTTC. Protein: CASSDQGQGYEQYF. This rearrangement joins TRBV2 to TRBJ2-7; 9 nucleotides agree with TRBD1. The CDR3 is made up of 14 amino acids. Germline loops: CDR1 SNHLY, CDR2 FYNNEI. J was trimmed by 3 bases and V by 3 bases; bases with no gene match: 3. The complete variable domain, with remaining parts taken from reference TRBV2 and TRBJ2-7, reads EPEVTQTPSHQVTQMGQEVILRCVPISNHLYFYWYRQILGQKVEFLVSFYNNEISEKSEIFDDQFSVERPDGSNFTLKIRSTKLEDSAMYFCASSDQGQGYEQYFGPGTRLTVT.

Here the CDR3 reads CASSKGHSSYEQYF. Written as DNA, the CDR3 is TGTGCCAGCAGTAAGGGACACAGCTCCTACGAGCAGTACTTC. This chain joins TRBV6-2 or TRBV6-3 and TRBJ2-7, with D possibly TRBD1 on 6 matching bases. Germline V lookup: CDR1 MNHEY, CDR2 SVGEGT. With 5 bases removed from V and 0 bases from J, the gap between germline ends came to 11 bases. The CDR3 is 14 residues long.

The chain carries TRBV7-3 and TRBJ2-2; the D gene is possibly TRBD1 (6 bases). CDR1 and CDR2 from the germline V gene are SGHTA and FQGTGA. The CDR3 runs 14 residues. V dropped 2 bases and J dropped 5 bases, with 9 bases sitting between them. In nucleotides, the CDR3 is TGTGCCAGCAGCTTATACAGGGAAACCGGGGAGCTGTTTTTT. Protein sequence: CASSLYRETGELFF.

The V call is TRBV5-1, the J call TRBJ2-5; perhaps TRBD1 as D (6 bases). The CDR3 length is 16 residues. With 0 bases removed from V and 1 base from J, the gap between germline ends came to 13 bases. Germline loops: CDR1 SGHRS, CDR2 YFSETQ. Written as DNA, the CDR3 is TGCGCCAGCAGCTTGGGCTGGGGGCCAGCCCAAGAGACCCAGTACTTC. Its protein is CASSLGWGPAQETQYF.

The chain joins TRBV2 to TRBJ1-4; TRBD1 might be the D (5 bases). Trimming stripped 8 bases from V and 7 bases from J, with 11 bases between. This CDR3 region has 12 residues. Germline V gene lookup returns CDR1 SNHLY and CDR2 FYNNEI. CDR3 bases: TGTGCCAGCCAGGGCTCCGGTGAAAAACTGTTTTTT. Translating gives CASQGSGEKLFF.

CDR3 coding DNA: TGTGCCAGCAGGCGTACAGGGGAGACCGGGGAGCTGTTTTTT. It encodes CASRRTGETGELFF. V gene TRBV7-2 combines with J gene TRBJ2-2; 7 nucleotides line up with TRBD1. Germline loops: CDR1 SGHTA, CDR2 FQGNSA. The CDR3 covers 14 residues. Trimming took 6 bases from V and 5 from J; bases not matched to a gene: 6. Looking up the rest from reference TRBV7-2 and TRBJ2-2 gives the full variable domain: GAGVSQSPSNKVTEKGKDVELRCDPISGHTALYWYRQSLGQGLEFLIYFQGNSAPDKSGLPSDRFSAERTGGSVSTLTIQRTQQEDSAVYLCASRRTGETGELFFGEGSRLTVL.

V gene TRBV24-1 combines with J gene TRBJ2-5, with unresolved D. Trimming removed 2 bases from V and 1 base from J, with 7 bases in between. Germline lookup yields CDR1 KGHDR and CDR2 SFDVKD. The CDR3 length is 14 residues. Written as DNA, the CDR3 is TGTGCCACCAGTGATTCCAGAACCCAAGAGACCCAGTACTTC. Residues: CATSDSRTQETQYF.

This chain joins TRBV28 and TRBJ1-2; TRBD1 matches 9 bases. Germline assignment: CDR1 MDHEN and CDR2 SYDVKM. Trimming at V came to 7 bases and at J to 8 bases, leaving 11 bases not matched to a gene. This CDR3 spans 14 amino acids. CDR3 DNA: TGTGCCAGCATCCTATTATTGGGACAGGGAGGCTACACCTTC. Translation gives CASILLLGQGGYTF.

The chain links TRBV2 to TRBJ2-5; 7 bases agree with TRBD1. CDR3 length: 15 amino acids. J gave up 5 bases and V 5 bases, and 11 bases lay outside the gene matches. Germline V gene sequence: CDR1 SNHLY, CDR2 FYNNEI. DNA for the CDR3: TGTGCCAGCAGTTCCGTGACAGGGAAGGAGGAGACCCAGTACTTC. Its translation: CASSSVTGKEETQYF.

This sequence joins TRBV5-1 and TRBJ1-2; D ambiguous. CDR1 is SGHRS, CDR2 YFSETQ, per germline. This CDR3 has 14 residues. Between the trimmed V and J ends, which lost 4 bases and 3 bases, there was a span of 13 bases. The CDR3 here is CASSREEEDYGYTF. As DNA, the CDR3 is TGCGCCAGCAGCCGGGAGGAGGAGGACTATGGCTACACCTTC.

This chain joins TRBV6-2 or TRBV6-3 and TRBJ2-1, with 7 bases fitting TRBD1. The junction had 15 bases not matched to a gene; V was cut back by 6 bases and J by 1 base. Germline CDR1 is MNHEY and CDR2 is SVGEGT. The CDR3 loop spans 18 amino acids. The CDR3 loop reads CASSLSARGHRSYNEQFF. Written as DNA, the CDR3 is TGTGCCAGCAGCCTGAGTGCTAGGGGGCATCGGTCCTACAATGAGCAGTTCTTC.

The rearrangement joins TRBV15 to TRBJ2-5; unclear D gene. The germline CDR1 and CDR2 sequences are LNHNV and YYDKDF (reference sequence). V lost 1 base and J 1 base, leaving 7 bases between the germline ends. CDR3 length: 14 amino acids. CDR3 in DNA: TGTGCCACCAGCAGAGGGGCAGTCCAAGAGACCCAGTACTTC. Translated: CATSRGAVQETQYF.

The CDR3 DNA reads TGTGCCAGCAGTTTATCGCCCGGGAACAATCAGCCCCAGCATTTT. Protein product: CASSLSPGNNQPQHF. The chain carries TRBV27 and TRBJ1-5, with D hard to call. CDR1 and CDR2 (germline): MNHEY, SMNVEV (reference sequence). V shed 0 bases and J shed 3 bases, with 9 bases lying between them. There are 15 residues in the CDR3.

DNA for the CDR3: TGTGCCAGCAGATACGATAGGGGGGATACGCAGTATTTT. Amino acids: CASRYDRGDTQYF. The chain combines TRBV6-5 with TRBJ2-3, with TRBD1 as a possible D gene (6 bases). There are 13 residues in the CDR3. Per germline, CDR1 MNHEY and CDR2 SVGAGI. Between the trimmed V and J ends, which lost 6 bases and 6 bases, there was a span of 13 bases.

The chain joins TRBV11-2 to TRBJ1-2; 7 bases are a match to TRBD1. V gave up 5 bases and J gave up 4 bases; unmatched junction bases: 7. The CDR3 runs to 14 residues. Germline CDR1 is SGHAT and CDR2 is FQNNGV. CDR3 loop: CASSPGTDTYGYTF. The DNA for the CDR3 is TGTGCCAGCAGCCCCGGGACAGATACCTATGGCTACACCTTC.

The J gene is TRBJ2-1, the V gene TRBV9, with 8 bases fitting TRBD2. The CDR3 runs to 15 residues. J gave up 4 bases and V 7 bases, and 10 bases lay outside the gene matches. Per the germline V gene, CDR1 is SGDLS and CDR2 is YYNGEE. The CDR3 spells CASGLRGDSYNEQFF. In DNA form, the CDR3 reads TGTGCCAGCGGACTGCGGGGGGACTCATACAATGAGCAGTTCTTC. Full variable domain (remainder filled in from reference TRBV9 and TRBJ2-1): DSGVTQTPKHLITATGQRVTLRCSPRSGDLSVYWYQQSLDQGLQFLIQYYNGEERAKGNILERFSAQQFPDLHSELNLSSLELGDSALYFCASGLRGDSYNEQFFGPGTRLTVL.

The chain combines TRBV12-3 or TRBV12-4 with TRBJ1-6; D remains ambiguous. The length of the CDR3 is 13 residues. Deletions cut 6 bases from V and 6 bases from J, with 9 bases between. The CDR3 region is CASRLNGNSPLHF. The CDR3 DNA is TGTGCCAGCAGACTAAACGGTAATTCACCCCTCCACTTT.

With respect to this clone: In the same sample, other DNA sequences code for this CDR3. CDR3 loop: CASWTGIGYTF. The DNA for the CDR3 is TGCGCCAGCTGGACAGGGATCGGCTACACCTTC. J is TRBJ1-2 and V is TRBV10-2, with 8 bases identical to TRBD1. CDR3 size: 11 residues. The V and J ends lost 8 bases and 8 bases, in that order; junction bases with no gene match: 4. Germline V gives CDR1 WSHSY, CDR2 SAAADI.